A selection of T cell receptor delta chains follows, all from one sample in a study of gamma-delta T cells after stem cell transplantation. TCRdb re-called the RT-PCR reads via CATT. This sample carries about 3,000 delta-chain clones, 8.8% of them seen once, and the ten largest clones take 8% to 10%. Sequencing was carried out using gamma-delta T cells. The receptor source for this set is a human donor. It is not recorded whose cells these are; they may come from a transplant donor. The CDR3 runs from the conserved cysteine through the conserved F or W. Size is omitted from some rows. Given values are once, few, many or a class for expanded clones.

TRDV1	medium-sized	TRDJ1	CALGARLLGDKTDKLIF
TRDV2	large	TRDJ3	CACDSTGGYSWDTRQMFF
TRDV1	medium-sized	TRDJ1	CALGNRWGRTDKLIF
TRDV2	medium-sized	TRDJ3	CACDTVLDSWDTRQMFF
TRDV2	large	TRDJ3	CACDTVLGGPDTRQMFF
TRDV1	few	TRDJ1	CALGAEVLTLAGPGDMTDKLIF
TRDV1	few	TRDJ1	CALGEGSYGWGIGPTDKLIF
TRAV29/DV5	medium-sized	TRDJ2	CAASARLWHPLTAQLFF
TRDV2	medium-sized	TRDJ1	CACDPPFTGGPPYTDKLIF
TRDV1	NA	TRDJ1	CALGEPSYEVGWGPYTDKLIF
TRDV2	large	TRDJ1	CACAIRGTDKLIF
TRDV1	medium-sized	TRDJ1	CALGELSYMVLGDTHPYTDKLIF
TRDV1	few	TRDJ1	CALGELPSFPSKECTDKLIF
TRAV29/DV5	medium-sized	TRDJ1	CAALRTGGTRTDKLIF
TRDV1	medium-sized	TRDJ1	CALGNYYIRTLELIF
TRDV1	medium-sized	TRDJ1	CALGELRLADKLIF
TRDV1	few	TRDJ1	CALGPPILRLGAMDTDKLIF
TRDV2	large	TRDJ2	CACDFMGDLTAQLFF
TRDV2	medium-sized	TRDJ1	CACDTVSNWGYTDKLIF
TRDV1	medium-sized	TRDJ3	CALGELGLGDSWDTRQMFF
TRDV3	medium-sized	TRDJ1	CAFMYGGYEIWYTDKLIF
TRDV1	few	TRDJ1	CALGEVLGDTDKLIF
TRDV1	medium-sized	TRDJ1	CALGNKAFAVLGDTGKLIF
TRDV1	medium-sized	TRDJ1	CALGELGLPTSFYTDKLIF
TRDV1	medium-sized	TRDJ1	CALGKGYLRLQYTDKLIF
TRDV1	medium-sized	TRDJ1	CALGDYWGIRRDTDKLIF
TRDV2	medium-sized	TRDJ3	CACDILGDASSWDTRQMFF
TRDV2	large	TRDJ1	CACDTLGEYNTDKLIF
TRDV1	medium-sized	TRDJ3	CALGDLYWGTPLRSWDTRQMFF
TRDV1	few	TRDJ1	CALGTPVTTDKLIF
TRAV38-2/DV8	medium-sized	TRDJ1	CAYRGAFLTRGGSSYTDKLIF
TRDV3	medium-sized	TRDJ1	CASSPGDWGKYTDKLIF
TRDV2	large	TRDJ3	CACDTVPLTGGSSSWDTRQMFF
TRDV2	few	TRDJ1	CAGGRRYTDKLIF
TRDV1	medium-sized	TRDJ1	CALGGHQTDKLIF
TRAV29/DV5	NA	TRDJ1	CAARWGLPTVPGGPLYTDKLIF
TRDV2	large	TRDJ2	CACDSMGDTLTAQLFF
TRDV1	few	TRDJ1	CALGGRNPHWGILSDKLIF
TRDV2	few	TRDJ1	CACDTWGILDKLIF
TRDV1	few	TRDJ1	CALGERAISFRGKGSYTDKLIF
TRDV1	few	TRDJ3	CALGELRLGDTSWDTRQMFF
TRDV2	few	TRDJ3	CACDTVLGDRPSSWDTRQMFF
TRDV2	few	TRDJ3	CACDTYWGPSSWDTRQMFF
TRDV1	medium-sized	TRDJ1	CALGELFHLLGDTHTDKLIF
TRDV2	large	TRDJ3	CACDTVLGDTSSWDTRQMFF
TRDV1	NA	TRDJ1	CALGEGAFLGDTPPYTDKLIF
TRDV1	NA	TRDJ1	CALGDLSLAFPLGDTPDKLIF
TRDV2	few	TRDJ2	CACDTVPLLGDTGAAQLFF
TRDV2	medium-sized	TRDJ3	CACDTVGDTSSWDTRQMFF
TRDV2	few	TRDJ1	CACDTWGIRKPIF
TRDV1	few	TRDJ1	CALGELGLDPNKLIF
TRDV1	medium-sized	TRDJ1	CALGAGPGPNSYGIRDTDKLIF
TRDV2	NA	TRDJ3	CACDGLWGHSWDTRQMFF
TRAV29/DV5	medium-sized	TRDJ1	CAASAPKASRMGDQADKLIF
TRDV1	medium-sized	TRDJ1	CALGPSPFLPWGLNTDKLIF
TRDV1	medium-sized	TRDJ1	CALGELPTATGGYDLKEDKLIF
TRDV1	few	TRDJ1	CALGEPVLPISYWPGDTDKLIF
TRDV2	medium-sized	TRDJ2	CACDTGTGTGGYALTAQLFF